The next 9 T cell receptor beta chains were all read from a single sample in a study of shared clonotypes between healthy human individuals. Some clones are missing from TCRdb's copy, which holds only in-frame ones; the method was immunoSEQ multiplex PCR. Among hundreds of thousands of clones listed, less than 96% were seen once. Sequencing input: naive CD4+ T cells sorted from blood. Subset here: CD45RA+ positively selected. The source of these receptors is a woman aged 25-40 years in good health.

The sample holds one count of this clone. The chain combines TRBV19 with TRBJ1-1; D uncertain. Trimming took off 7 bases at V and 1 base at J, with 13 bases between the two ends. The CDR3 is 14 residues long. From germline, CDR1 is LNHDA and CDR2 SQIVND (reference sequence). The CDR3 reads CASKLLGGNTEAFF. The CDR3 nucleotides are TGTGCCAGTAAGCTGCTTGGAGGGAACACTGAAGCTTTCTTT.

The V and J genes are TRBV19 and TRBJ1-1; 8 bases align to TRBD1. Germline V CDR1 and CDR2: LNHDA, SQIVND (reference sequence). Germline trimming cut 3 bases from V and 11 bases from J; bases unmatched to any gene: 11. This CDR3 spans 14 amino acids. Written as DNA, the CDR3 is TGTGCCAGTAGTATTGACAGGGGCGAGTTGGGGGCTTTCTTT. Amino acid sequence: CASSIDRGELGAFF.

In DNA, the CDR3 is TGTGCCAGCAGCCCCGGGACAGGCATCTACGAGCAGTACTTC. This translates into CASSPGTGIYEQYF. V gene TRBV7-8 combines with J gene TRBJ2-7; 8 bases match TRBD1. Germline V lookup: CDR1 SGHVS, CDR2 FQNEAQ. The junction had 6 bases not matched to a gene; V was cut back by 5 bases and J by 3 bases. This CDR3 spans 14 amino acids.

This chain connects TRBV28 to TRBJ2-6, with TRBD1 identical over 7 bases. The CDR3 totals 17 residues. With V trimmed by 8 bases and J by 0 bases, 10 bases remained unmatched. Germline values: CDR1 MDHEN, CDR2 SYDVKM. Here the CDR3 reads CASYDGTAPSGANVLTF. The CDR3 DNA sequence: TGTGCCAGCTACGACGGGACAGCTCCCTCTGGGGCCAACGTCCTGACTTTC.

V and J are TRBV5-1 and TRBJ2-2, with TRBD1 matching 8 bases. The junction had 11 bases not matched to a gene; V was cut back by 4 bases and J by 6 bases. Germline CDR1 reads SGHRS; CDR2 reads YFSETQ. The CDR3 extends over 16 amino acids. Written as DNA, the CDR3 is TGCGCCAGCAGCCCCCGGACAGGGCATTTGGCCGGGGAGCTGTTTTTT. Its translation is CASSPRTGHLAGELFF.

This chain links TRBV5-1 with TRBJ1-4, with D perhaps matching TRBD1 (6 bases). CDR1 is SGHRS, CDR2 YFSETQ, per germline. V lost 3 bases, J lost 2 bases, and 23 bases lay in between. CDR3 length equals 19 residues. The CDR3 sequence: CASSSRPPGAGGTNEKLFF. CDR3 DNA sequence: TGCGCCAGCAGCTCCCGACCCCCAGGGGCCGGGGGGACTAATGAAAAACTGTTTTTT.

The chain uses TRBV9 and TRBJ2-1; either TRBD1 or TRBD2 may supply D (5 bases each). V was cut by 4 bases and J by 7 bases, with 18 bases left in between. Germline loops: CDR1 SGDLS, CDR2 YYNGEE. The length of the CDR3 is 15 residues. The CDR3 reads CASSSSGTRFNEQFF. As DNA, the CDR3 is TGTGCCAGCAGCTCCTCGGGGACCAGGTTTAATGAGCAGTTCTTC.

The chain uses TRBV18 and TRBJ2-6; perhaps TRBD1 as D (6 bases). The CDR3 length is 22 residues. V was clipped by 4 bases and J by 0 bases, with 28 bases between them. Germline V CDR1 and CDR2: KGHSH, LQKENI. In DNA, the CDR3 is TGTGCCAGCTCACAGGACAGAAAACAGGGCCAGGGCCAAAGCTCTGGGGCCAACGTCCTGACTTTC. Protein product: CASSQDRKQGQGQSSGANVLTF. Full variable domain (rest looked up from reference TRBV18 and TRBJ2-6): NAGVMQNPRHLVRRRGQEARLRCSPMKGHSHVYWYRQLPEEGLKFMVYLQKENIIDESGMPKERFSAEFPKEGPSILRIQQVVRGDSAAYFCASSQDRKQGQGQSSGANVLTFGAGSRLTVL.

This clone appeared a single time. The chain carries TRBV7-6 and TRBJ2-5; TRBD2 matches at 7 bases. V dropped 5 bases and J dropped 11; count of bases not matched to a gene: 11. Germline V CDR1 and CDR2: SGHVS, FNYEAQ. The CDR3 spans 13 residues. CDR3 protein: CASSRDGRGEQYF. CDR3 DNA sequence: TGTGCCAGCAGCCGGGACGGACGGGGGGAGCAGTACTTC.